Below, 5 T cell receptor beta chains from the same sample are listed, as sequenced in a study of CD8 T cells in Susac syndrome. RNA totalling roughly 0.45 to 1 ug underwent reverse transcription with random hexamers. TCRdb redid the calling of the immunoSEQ multiplex PCR reads with MiXCR, one entry per CDR3 protein. The sample yields about 150,000 distinct CDR3 sequences, around 95% seen once. Sequencing used CD8+ T cells from PBMCs. The source is a human donor with multiple sclerosis.

The CDR3 is CSVLRQGADGYTF. The CDR3 DNA is TGCAGCGTTTTAAGACAGGGGGCCGATGGCTACACCTTC. The chain joins TRBV29-1 to TRBJ1-2; 10 nucleotides line up with TRBD1. Germline V CDR1 and CDR2: SQVTM, ANQGSEA. This CDR3 is built from 13 residues. V lost 5 bases to trimming and J lost 6 bases; unmatched junction nucleotides: 6.

In nucleotides, the CDR3 is TGTGCCAGTAGTCCCCCCGGCCCCTTCTATGGCTACACCTTC. This codes for CASSPPGPFYGYTF. The genes are TRBV19 and TRBJ1-2; D ambiguous. Germline V gives CDR1 LNHDA, CDR2 SQIVND (reference sequence). V was trimmed by 5 bases and J by 4 bases, leaving 14 bases between them. The CDR3 extends over 14 amino acids.

The chain combines TRBV15 with TRBJ2-7; D is unresolved. Germline V gives CDR1 LNHNV, CDR2 YYDKDF (reference sequence). This CDR3 is built from 15 residues. V lost 0 bases and J lost 3, with 12 bases in between. The CDR3 sequence is CATSRELSTFYEQYV. CDR3 bases: TGTGCCACCAGCAGAGAGTTGTCCACCTTCTACGAGCAGTACGTC.

The chain uses TRBV7-8 and TRBJ2-7; the D is unclear. V was pared by 2 bases and J by 6 bases, with 5 bases between. Looked up from germline, CDR1 is SGHVS and CDR2 is FQNEAQ. The CDR3 is 11 residues long. The CDR3 nucleotides are TGTGCCAGCAGCTTAACCCCCGAGCAGTACTTC. Translation gives CASSLTPEQYF.

This clonotype has a single count. J is TRBJ2-5 and V is TRBV15; D might be TRBD1 (7 bases). Germline V gene data show CDR1 as LNHNV and CDR2 as YYDKDF (reference sequence). The V end lost 6 bases, the J end lost 5 bases, and 13 bases lay between the germline ends. The CDR3 spans 13 residues. CDR3 DNA: TGTGCCACCAGGGTCAGGGGGGAGGAGACCCAGTACTTC. Translating it yields CATRVRGEETQYF.